This TCR beta chain was profiled in a study of beta chain features in type 1 diabetes. Study-wide background: No patient-donor differences in age, gender, total cells or subset yield. Whole-study results and caveats: Insertions were fewer and deletions more numerous at VDJ junctions in type 1 diabetes patients. Type 1 diabetes patients had TCRB CDR3s that were shorter (moderately but significantly so) in all four CD4+ subsets.

As every portion of the isolated RNA was reverse transcribed, the sequencing read expressed TCRB transcripts. Several million reads on average were seen across naive, central memory and regulatory T cell samples. The table came from immunoSEQ multiplex PCR; TCRdb's copy has only in-frame clones and leaves some out. The sample lists roughly 340,000 clones, roughly 14% occurring once. This clone was observed a handful of times. Its antigen is still unknown. This clonotype was sampled from a woman aged 18-29 years with type 1 diabetes. Input material: naive CD4+ T cells from blood.

In nucleotides, the CDR3 is TGTGCCAGCTCACCACCGGCTAGCGGGAATCCGACCCAGTACTTC. Residues: CASSPPASGNPTQYF. This sequence joins TRBV18 and TRBJ2-5; 9 bases are a match to TRBD2. The germline V gene encodes CDR1 KGHSH and CDR2 LQKENI. With 0 bases clipped from V and 7 bases from J, the junction kept 6 bases outside the gene matches. The CDR3 extends over 15 amino acids. Combining the CDR3 with reference TRBV18 and TRBJ2-5 gives the whole variable domain NAGVMQNPRHLVRRRGQEARLRCSPMKGHSHVYWYRQLPEEGLKFMVYLQKENIIDESGMPKERFSAEFPKEGPSILRIQQVVRGDSAAYFCASSPPASGNPTQYFGPGTRLLVL.